The next 21 T cell receptor beta chains were all read from a single sample in a study of PD-L1 blockade in urothelial cancer. This table comes from immunoSEQ multiplex PCR, and its TCRdb copy is limited to in-frame clones, with some not included. The sample carries some 54,000 clones, over 75% recorded once. Sequencing used PBMCs, obtained around atezolizumab (anti-PD-L1) treatment. These receptors were collected from a man in his forties with urothelial cancer.

This clone was counted only a few times. The V and J genes are TRBV11-3 and TRBJ2-5; D might be TRBD2 (7 bases). Germline V gives CDR1 SGHNT, CDR2 YENEEA. This CDR3 has 13 amino acids. Trimming shortened V by 5 bases and J by 5 bases, and 12 bases separated the two germline ends. The CDR3 is CASSRRGGETQYF. The CDR3 coding sequence is TGTGCCAGCAGCCGGAGGGGGGGGGAGACCCAGTACTTC.

The genes are TRBV19 and TRBJ2-3, with 14 bases identical to TRBD2. This CDR3 comprises 18 residues. Germline V CDR1 and CDR2: LNHDA, SQIVND (reference sequence). V shed 3 bases and J 4 bases; nucleotides not matched to a gene: 9. The CDR3 reads CASSINWGLAGEADTQYF. The CDR3, as DNA: TGTGCCAGTAGTATTAACTGGGGACTAGCGGGAGAGGCAGATACGCAGTATTTT. Supplemented by reference TRBV19 and TRBJ2-3, the full variable domain reads DGGITQSPKYLFRKEGQNVTLSCEQNLNHDAMYWYRQDPGQGLRLIYYSQIVNDFQKGDIAEGYSVSREKKESFPLTVTSAQKNPTAFYLCASSINWGLAGEADTQYFGPGTRLTVL.

This chain joins TRBV28 and TRBJ1-2; D is uncertain. V lost 6 bases and J lost 1, with 6 bases in between. Germline lookup yields CDR1 MDHEN and CDR2 SYDVKM. The CDR3 is 12 residues long. The CDR3 reads CASSLSNYGYTF. The CDR3 DNA follows: TGTGCCAGCAGCCTCAGTAACTATGGCTACACCTTC.

This clone was picked up a small number of times. The chain employs TRBV5-4 and TRBJ2-7; tentatively, D is TRBD2 (7 bases). The CDR3 is 14 amino acids. V lost 4 bases and J 6 bases, leaving 17 bases between the germline ends. In germline, CDR1 is SGHNT, CDR2 YYREEE (reference sequence). The CDR3 is CASSLGGGKVEQYF. As DNA, the CDR3 is TGTGCCAGCAGCCTGGGGGGGGGCAAGGTCGAGCAGTACTTC.

The chain has TRBV28 and TRBJ1-5; D not resolved. Germline CDR1 MDHEN, CDR2 SYDVKM. The CDR3 length is 11 residues. Trimming took off 7 bases at V and 5 bases at J, with 6 bases between the two ends. Here the CDR3 reads CASNTHQPQHF. For the CDR3, the DNA is TGTGCCAGCAACACGCATCAGCCCCAGCATTTT.

Only a few counts were recorded for this clone. This chain joins TRBV5-5 and TRBJ1-2; TRBD1 aligns across 7 bases. The ends lost 4 bases at V and 5 bases at J; junction bases unmatched: 20. Germline V gene lookup returns CDR1 SGHKS and CDR2 YYEKEE (reference sequence). This CDR3 has 18 amino acids. The CDR3 reads CASSPQAVGGAIWYGYTF. The CDR3, as DNA: TGTGCCAGCAGCCCACAGGCGGTAGGGGGCGCAATTTGGTATGGCTACACCTTC.

The V call is TRBV27, the J call TRBJ1-1, with unresolved D. Germline CDR1 is MNHEY and CDR2 is SMNVEV (reference sequence). The CDR3 consists of 16 residues. Trimming pared 8 bases from V and 3 bases from J, leaving 22 bases between. CDR3 DNA sequence: TGTGCCAGCCGATCTGGAGACCCACGGCCTTACACTGAAGCTTTCTTT. It encodes CASRSGDPRPYTEAFF.

The rearrangement links TRBV5-1 to TRBJ2-7; 9 bases map to TRBD2. This CDR3 has 14 amino acids. Trimming at V came to 7 bases and at J to 4 bases, leaving 9 bases not matched to a gene. Germline CDR1 is SGHRS and CDR2 is YFSETQ. The CDR3 reads CASAWNSGRYEQYF. The CDR3 DNA follows: TGCGCCAGCGCCTGGAATAGCGGGAGATACGAGCAGTACTTC.

The chain uses TRBV7-6 and TRBJ1-1; tentatively, D is TRBD1 (5 bases). V was cut by 0 bases and J by 5 bases, with 10 bases left in between. The germline V gene has CDR1 SGHVS and CDR2 FNYEAQ. This CDR3 is built from 14 residues. CDR3 residues: CASSLAPGGTEAFF. The CDR3, as DNA: TGTGCCAGCAGCTTAGCCCCTGGGGGGACTGAAGCTTTCTTT. The full variable domain, completed using reference TRBV7-6 and TRBJ1-1, is GAGVSQSPRYKVTKRGQDVALRCDPISGHVSLYWYRQALGQGPEFLTYFNYEAQQDKSGLPNDRFSAERPEGSISTLTIQRTEQRDSAMYRCASSLAPGGTEAFFGQGTRLTVV.

The J gene is TRBJ1-2, the V gene TRBV6-5; D is unresolved. V lost 7 bases to trimming and J lost 8 bases, with 14 bases between them. Germline CDR1 reads MNHEY; CDR2 reads SVGAGI. This CDR3 comprises 12 residues. CDR3 DNA: TGTGCCAGCACCAACGAGGCGGGGGGCTACACCTTC. Its translation is CASTNEAGGYTF.

V gene TRBV5-6 combines with J gene TRBJ2-5, with 9 bases aligning to TRBD2. With V trimmed by 2 bases and J by 6 bases, 14 bases remained unmatched. This CDR3 comprises 17 residues. Germline loops: CDR1 SGHDT, CDR2 YYEEEE. The CDR3 sequence is CASSFGAGGTLSQTQYF. The DNA for the CDR3 is TGTGCCAGCAGCTTCGGGGCGGGAGGGACCCTCAGTCAGACCCAGTACTTC.

The chain employs TRBV7-2 and TRBJ2-7; no clear D gene. V was trimmed by 1 base and J by 6 bases, leaving 16 bases between them. CDR3 length: 15 residues. Germline CDR1 SGHTA, CDR2 FQGNSA. DNA of the CDR3: TGTGCCAGCAGCTTAGTGCGGTCATTTTACGGCGAGCAGTACTTC. Protein: CASSLVRSFYGEQYF.

V is TRBV19 and J is TRBJ2-2; 8 bases match TRBD1. Germline CDR1 LNHDA, CDR2 SQIVND (reference sequence). This CDR3 is 14 amino acids long. Trimming cost V 10 bases and J 2 bases; bases outside gene matches: 6. CDR3 sequence: CATRGTGNTGELFF. As DNA, the CDR3 is TGTGCCACTAGGGGGACAGGAAACACCGGGGAGCTGTTTTTT.

The chain is built from TRBV7-9 and TRBJ2-3; D remains ambiguous. This CDR3 has 14 residues. Germline V gives CDR1 SEHNR, CDR2 FQNEAQ (reference sequence). V lost 2 bases, J lost 0 bases, and 6 bases lay in between. CDR3 DNA sequence: TGTGCCAGCAGCTTAACAGCAAGCACAGATACGCAGTATTTT. Translated, it gives CASSLTASTDTQYF.

This chain connects TRBV6-5 to TRBJ2-7; 7 bases fit TRBD1. Germline trimming cut 5 bases from V and 3 bases from J; bases unmatched to any gene: 10. Germline CDR1 MNHEY, CDR2 SVGAGI. The CDR3 is 15 residues long. The CDR3 loop reads CASSNLQGQHYEQYF. Written as DNA, the CDR3 is TGTGCCAGCAGTAACCTACAGGGGCAGCACTACGAGCAGTACTTC.

The chain carries TRBV7-6 and TRBJ1-1, with D possibly being TRBD1 (6 bases). V lost 5 bases, J lost 0 bases, and 16 bases lay in between. From germline, CDR1 is SGHVS and CDR2 FNYEAQ. The length of the CDR3 is 16 residues. The CDR3 DNA is TGTGCCAGCAGCCCGACCCGGGGACATTTGAACACTGAAGCTTTCTTT. As protein: CASSPTRGHLNTEAFF.

The chain combines TRBV5-1 with TRBJ2-5; 8 nucleotides agree with TRBD2. This CDR3 is built from 14 residues. Trimming took 6 bases from V and 5 from J; bases not matched to a gene: 9. Germline V gene lookup returns CDR1 SGHRS and CDR2 YFSETQ. As DNA, the CDR3 is TGCGCCAGCAAGGCGGGAGGCGGGTCCGAGACCCAGTACTTC. This translates into CASKAGGGSETQYF.

CDR3 bases: TGTGCCAGTGTTGACAGGCGCCTGAACACTGAAGCTTTCTTT. Encoded protein: CASVDRRLNTEAFF. This sequence joins TRBV19 and TRBJ1-1, with D possibly TRBD1 on 6 matching bases. The germline V gene has CDR1 LNHDA and CDR2 SQIVND (reference sequence). The V end was cut by 8 bases, the J end by 0 bases, with 13 bases between. The CDR3 covers 14 residues.

The chain links TRBV28 to TRBJ2-1, with 7 bases lining up with TRBD1. The CDR3 is made up of 14 amino acids. The J segment lost 6 bases and the V segment lost 4 bases, leaving 6 bases of the junction unmatched. CDR1 is MDHEN, CDR2 SYDVKM, per germline. CDR3 sequence (DNA): TGTGCCAGCAGTTCCCCGGGACAGAGCAATGAGCAGTTCTTC. It encodes CASSSPGQSNEQFF. The full variable domain, in which reference TRBV28 and TRBJ2-1 provide the parts outside the CDR3, is DVKVTQSSRYLVKRTGEKVFLECVQDMDHENMFWYRQDPGLGLRLIYFSYDVKMKEKGDIPEGYSVSREKKERFSLILESASTNQTSMYLCASSSPGQSNEQFFGPGTRLTVL.

The chain uses TRBV10-1 and TRBJ2-7; the D is unclear. The CDR3 spans 17 residues. Trimming left V 2 bases short and J 5 bases short, with 22 bases between. The germline V gene has CDR1 WNHNN and CDR2 SYGVQD (reference sequence). The CDR3 bases are TGCGCCAGCAGTGAGGATGATGTCGTCCACAGTCCCCACGAGCAGTACTTC. Amino acids: CASSEDDVVHSPHEQYF.

V gene TRBV27 combines with J gene TRBJ1-5; 9 bases align to TRBD1. Germline CDR1 reads MNHEY; CDR2 reads SMNVEV (reference sequence). This CDR3 comprises 14 residues. Losses at the gene ends were 4 bases for V and 4 bases for J; bases not matched to a gene: 2. CDR3 region: CASSYRGRNQPQHF. CDR3 nucleotides: TGTGCCAGCAGTTACAGGGGGCGTAATCAGCCCCAGCATTTT.